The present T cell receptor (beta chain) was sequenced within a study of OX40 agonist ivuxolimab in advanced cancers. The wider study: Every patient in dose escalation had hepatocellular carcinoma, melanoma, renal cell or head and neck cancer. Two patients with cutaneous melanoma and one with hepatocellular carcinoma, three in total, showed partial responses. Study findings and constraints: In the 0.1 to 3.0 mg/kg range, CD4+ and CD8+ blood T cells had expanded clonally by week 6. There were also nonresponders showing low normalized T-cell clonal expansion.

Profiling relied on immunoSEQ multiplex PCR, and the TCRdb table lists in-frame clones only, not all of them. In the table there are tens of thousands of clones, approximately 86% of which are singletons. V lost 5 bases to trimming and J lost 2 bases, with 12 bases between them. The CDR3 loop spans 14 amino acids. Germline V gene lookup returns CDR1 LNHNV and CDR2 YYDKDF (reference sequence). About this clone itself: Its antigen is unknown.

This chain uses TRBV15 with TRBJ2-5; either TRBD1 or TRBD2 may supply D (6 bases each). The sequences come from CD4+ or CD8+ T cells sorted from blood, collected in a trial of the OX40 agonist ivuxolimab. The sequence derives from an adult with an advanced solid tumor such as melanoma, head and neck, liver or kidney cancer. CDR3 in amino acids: CATSGRTVQETQYF. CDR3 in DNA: TGTGCCACCAGCGGGAGGACAGTTCAAGAGACCCAGTACTTC. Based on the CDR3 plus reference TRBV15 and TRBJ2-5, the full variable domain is DAMVIQNPRYQVTQFGKPVTLSCSQTLNHNVMYWYQQKSSQAPKLLFHYYDKDFNNEADTPDNFQSRRPNTSFCFLDIRSPGLGDTAMYLCATSGRTVQETQYFGPGTRLLVL.